A selection of T cell receptor beta chains follows, all from one sample in a study of CD8+CD57+ T cells in acquired aplastic anemia. TCRdb reanalysed the reads using MiXCR and keeps one entry per CDR3 protein. The top ten hold around 3.2% of the sample, which has 150,000 to 200,000 distinct CDR3 sequences, approximately 44% seen once. The specimen was sorted CD4+, CD8+, or CD8+CD57+ T cells (not recorded which) from PBMCs. These receptors were obtained from a human donor with aplastic anemia. Both conserved end residues are part of each CDR3.

>TRBJ1-5|14|TRBV9
CASSPTMGEEPQHF
>TRBJ2-1|15|TRBV9
CASSVGQGGYNEQFF
>TRBJ1-1|14|TRBV10-3
CAISESGGAIRAFF
>TRBJ2-2|11|TRBV15
CATSITGELFF
>TRBJ2-2|13|TRBV5-6
CASSFQNTGELFF
>TRBJ2-3|17|TRBV5-1
CASSYRTSGTNTDTQYF
>TRBJ2-3|15|TRBV12-3/TRBV12-4
CASSLRGARTDTQYF
>TRBJ1-1|14|TRBV5-1
CASSEGQGVTEAFF
>TRBJ2-7|14|TRBV5-1
CASSFPGGGNEQYF
>TRBJ1-5|12|TRBV24-1
CATSQWGQPQHF
>TRBJ1-3|12|TRBV29-1
CSVEQGRNTIYF
>TRBJ2-5|12|TRBV30
CAWSGSVETQYF
>TRBJ2-3|14|TRBV7-9
CASSLDRGWDTQYF
>TRBJ1-1|16|TRBV5-1
CASSLVGVPVNTEAFF
>TRBJ1-2|16|TRBV9
CASSRDPYTRTSGYTF
>TRBJ2-3|17|TRBV20-1
CSATPTQGTYGTDTQYF
>TRBJ2-5|18|TRBV4-2
CASSQVPGLAGGQETQYF